The table lists the clone carrying this T cell receptor beta chain with a few counts. Its antigen is still unknown. At one end, the junction sequence differs from germline, possibly due to a read error. The data derive from a study of persistence of HIV-infected CD4 T cells. This was the immunoSEQ version 4 assay in survey mode. Assay: immunoSEQ multiplex PCR; the TCRdb copy retains only in-frame clones and omits some. The sample records 35,000 to 40,000 clones, 80% being singletons. The stimulus was lysate of CMV-infected fibroblasts, about 10 ug/mL. Sorted nonresponding memory CD4+ T cells were CD40L-negative, CD69-negative, CD45RO-high. The CDR3 is 11 residues long. The germline CDR1 and CDR2 sequences are MNHNS and SASEGT.

This TCR came from an adult man with HIV who was CMV-seropositive. The sequenced sample was CD4+ T cells sorted from PBMCs after approximately 19-hour stimulation, obtained from a patient who received antiretroviral therapy. V usage is TRBV6-1 and J usage is TRBJ2-1; D is possibly TRBD1 (6 bases). CDR3 amino acids: CASSTGRILIF. CDR3 sequence (DNA): TGTGCCAGCAGTACAGGGAGAATATTGATCTTC.